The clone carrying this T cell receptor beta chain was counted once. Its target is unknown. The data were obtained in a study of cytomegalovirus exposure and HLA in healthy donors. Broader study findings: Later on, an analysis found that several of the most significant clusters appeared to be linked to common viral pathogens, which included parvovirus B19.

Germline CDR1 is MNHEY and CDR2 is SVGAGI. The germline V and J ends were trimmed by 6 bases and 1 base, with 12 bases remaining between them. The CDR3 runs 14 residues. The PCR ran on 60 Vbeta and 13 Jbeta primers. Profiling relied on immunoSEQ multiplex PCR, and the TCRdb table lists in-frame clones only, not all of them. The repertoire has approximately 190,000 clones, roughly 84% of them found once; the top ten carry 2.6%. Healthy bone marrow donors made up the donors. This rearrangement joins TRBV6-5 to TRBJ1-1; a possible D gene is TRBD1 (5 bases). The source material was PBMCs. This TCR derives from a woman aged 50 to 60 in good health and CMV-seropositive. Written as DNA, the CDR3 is TGTGCCAGCAGGGAGGGAGGGGAGAACACTGAAGCTTTCTTT. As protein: CASREGGENTEAFF.